One and the same sample provided the 11 T cell receptor beta chains below, sequenced in a study of blood T cell repertoires in COVID-19 (dated by TCRdb to 2020 to 2022). The protocol used for the library was the immunoSEQ multiplex PCR assay. TCRdb provides this immuneACCESS table in a form limited to in-frame rearrangements. Some clones are lacking; in checked studies, under half of them reflect an unresolved V gene, and why the rest are absent is not known. The sample includes more than 250,000 clones, with roughly 87% observed a single time. Of the sample, 1% falls within the top ten clones. Source material: peripheral blood. All receptors come from a man in his forties or fifties with active or convalescent COVID-19.

The chain is built from TRBV6-5 and TRBJ1-6, with 8 bases identical to TRBD1. Trimming at V came to 6 bases and at J to 7 bases, leaving 11 bases not matched to a gene. Germline V gene lookup returns CDR1 MNHEY and CDR2 SVGAGI. CDR3 size: 16 residues. CDR3 bases: TGTGCCAGCAGCTACGACAGGGGCGCAGGGAATTCACCCCTCCACTTT. It yields the protein CASSYDRGAGNSPLHF.

The rearrangement joins TRBV28 to TRBJ2-7, with 9 bases lining up with TRBD1. The V segment lost 6 bases and the J segment 1 base; nucleotides outside the gene matches: 1. Germline V lookup: CDR1 MDHEN, CDR2 SYDVKM. This CDR3 contains 13 residues. The CDR3 DNA follows: TGTGCCAGCAGAGGGACAGGGTCCTACGAGCAGTACTTC. Protein sequence: CASRGTGSYEQYF.

This sequence joins TRBV6-4 and TRBJ1-1; 8 nucleotides line up with TRBD1. The CDR3 has 14 residues. Losses at the gene ends were 5 bases for V and 6 bases for J; bases not matched to a gene: 8. Germline-derived CDR1 and CDR2 are MRHNA and SNTAGT. CDR3 sequence reads: CASSNPSGGPEAFF. In DNA form, the CDR3 reads TGTGCCAGCAGTAACCCTTCAGGGGGCCCTGAAGCTTTCTTT.

This clone came up once. The chain is built from TRBV9 and TRBJ2-5, with D unclear. The CDR3 spans 14 residues. The V end lost 0 bases, the J end lost 1 base, and 7 bases lay between the germline ends. The germline CDR1 and CDR2 sequences are SGDLS and YYNGEE. CDR3 coding DNA: TGTGCCAGCAGCGTAGTGGCAGGCCAAGAGACCCAGTACTTC. Amino acids: CASSVVAGQETQYF.

This clone has a handful of counts. The rearrangement joins TRBV3-1 (or the pseudogene TRBV3-2) to TRBJ2-7; 11 nucleotides match TRBD2. Germline V CDR1 and CDR2: LGHDT, YNNKEL (reference sequence). V was pared by 1 base and J by 2 bases, with 1 base of the junction left unmatched. The CDR3 spans 15 residues. The CDR3 here is CASSQGLAGTYEQYF. The CDR3 nucleotides are TGTGCCAGCAGCCAAGGACTAGCGGGAACCTACGAGCAGTACTTC.

The rearrangement links TRBV18 to TRBJ1-6; D remains ambiguous. Germline V lookup: CDR1 KGHSH, CDR2 LQKENI. This CDR3 region has 16 residues. Trimming took 3 bases from V and 8 from J, leaving 17 bases between them. The CDR3 spells CASSPNRGGNYSPLHF. The CDR3 DNA sequence: TGTGCCAGCTCACCGAACCGGGGAGGGAATTATTCACCCCTCCACTTT.

The chain links TRBV6-2 or TRBV6-3 to TRBJ1-2; D possibly corresponds to TRBD1 (5 bases). Germline V gene sequence: CDR1 MNHEY, CDR2 SVGEGT. This CDR3 has 14 residues. Trimming stripped 1 base from V and 4 bases from J, with 10 bases between. CDR3 nucleotide sequence: TGTGCCAGCAGTTACTTCCAGGGTGCCTATGGCTACACCTTC. Encoded protein: CASSYFQGAYGYTF.

The CDR3 DNA reads TGTGCCAGCATGCGGGATCATAATTCACCCCTCCACTTT. Its translation is CASMRDHNSPLHF. The chain uses TRBV2 and TRBJ1-6; D uncertain. Between the trimmed V and J ends, which lost 7 bases and 5 bases, there was a span of 9 bases. Per germline, CDR1 SNHLY and CDR2 FYNNEI. The CDR3 extends over 13 amino acids.

This chain joins TRBV28 and TRBJ2-1; 12 bases are shared with TRBD2. CDR3 length: 18 residues. Germline V CDR1 and CDR2: MDHEN, SYDVKM. Losses at the gene ends were 8 bases for V and 8 bases for J; bases not matched to a gene: 19. As DNA, the CDR3 is TGTGCCAGCTGGGGGGCTAGCGGGAGGGCCGGGGAATGGCATGAGCAGTTCTTC. Translation: CASWGASGRAGEWHEQFF.

The chain couples TRBV5-8 to TRBJ1-4; possible D gene TRBD1, 5 bases. Trimming cost V 4 bases and J 8 bases, with 18 bases left between them. This CDR3 is built from 15 residues. CDR1 and CDR2 from the germline V gene are SGHTS and YDEGEE. Here the CDR3 DNA reads TGTGCCAGCAGCCGGGGGGAAGCTTTTGTGGAAAAACTGTTTTTT. This encodes CASSRGEAFVEKLFF.

The rearrangement joins TRBV7-3 to TRBJ1-2; D is ambiguous. CDR3 length: 13 residues. Germline CDR1 is SGHTA and CDR2 is FQGTGA. Trimming shortened V by 5 bases and J by 4 bases, and 11 bases separated the two germline ends. CDR3 residues: CASSASRGYGYTF. The CDR3 DNA reads as TGTGCCAGCAGCGCCTCAAGAGGCTATGGCTACACCTTC.